The 15 T cell receptor beta chains listed next were all sequenced from one sample in a study of radiotherapy plus CTLA-4 blockade in lung cancer (dated by TCRdb to the late 2010s). The method was the immunoSEQ multiplex PCR assay. TCRdb carries this immuneACCESS record with in-frame sequences only. Its versions omit some clonotypes, under half of them owing to an unresolved V gene in the studies checked, with the rest unexplained. The sample data list roughly 42,000 clones, and roughly 65% of these were observed just once. About 18% of the sample goes to the ten largest clones. Sequencing was performed on peripheral blood, taken from a patient treated with radiotherapy plus ipilimumab. The source of these receptors is a human donor with non-small cell lung cancer who had a partial response to radiotherapy plus ipilimumab.

This CDR3 reads CAWSTGLANTEAFF. The CDR3 DNA sequence: TGTGCCTGGAGTACAGGGCTCGCGAACACTGAAGCTTTCTTT. The chain is built from TRBV30 and TRBJ1-1; D is perhaps TRBD1 (6 bases). Trimming removed 2 bases at V and 1 base at J, with 11 bases between. Germline V gene lookup returns CDR1 GTSNPN and CDR2 SVGIG (reference sequence). There are 14 residues in the CDR3.

This clone was observed a handful of times. The chain has TRBV6-1 and TRBJ2-3; tentatively, D is TRBD1 (5 bases). Deletions cut 5 bases from V and 15 bases from J, with 24 bases between. CDR1 is MNHNS, CDR2 SASEGT, per germline. This CDR3 spans 14 amino acids. DNA for the CDR3: TGTGCCAGCAGTCCCACCCAGGGCAGGACCTTACTCTATTTT. Protein sequence: CASSPTQGRTLLYF.

The gene calls are TRBV5-6 and TRBJ1-1, with D uncertain. The length of the CDR3 is 19 residues. V was trimmed by 6 bases and J by 0 bases, leaving 27 bases between them. The V gene's germline CDR1 is SGHDT and CDR2 YYEEEE. Here the CDR3 reads CASTPGLATAQFMNTEAFF. For the CDR3, the DNA is TGTGCCAGCACTCCCGGACTGGCCACAGCTCAGTTCATGAACACTGAAGCTTTCTTT.

By sample share, this clone is medium-sized. The chain employs TRBV28 and TRBJ2-3, with 7 bases aligning to TRBD2. Germline lookup yields CDR1 MDHEN and CDR2 SYDVKM. The CDR3 sequence is 14 residues long. Germline trimming cut 4 bases from V and 1 base from J; bases unmatched to any gene: 2. The chain's CDR3 is CASSYLAGTDTQYF. CDR3 bases: TGTGCCAGCAGTTATCTAGCGGGCACAGATACGCAGTATTTT.

The sample holds a few counts of this clone. The chain links TRBV2 to TRBJ2-7, with a possible D match to TRBD1 (6 bases). The germline V and J ends were trimmed by 4 bases and 7 bases, with 20 bases remaining between them. The germline V gene has CDR1 SNHLY and CDR2 FYNNEI. The CDR3 contains 15 residues. CDR3 coding DNA: TGTGCCAGCAGTGCACCGGGACACAACTACTTGGAGCAGTACTTC. Translating it yields CASSAPGHNYLEQYF.

V is TRBV5-6 and J is TRBJ2-7, with D possibly matching TRBD2 (6 bases). The CDR3 covers 15 residues. Germline CDR1 reads SGHDT; CDR2 reads YYEEEE. V lost 2 bases and J 1 base, leaving 13 bases between the germline ends. The CDR3 DNA follows: TGTGCCAGCAGCTTAGGGGACTTACTGTCCTACGAGCAGTACTTC. Translated: CASSLGDLLSYEQYF.

The chain recombines TRBV29-1 with TRBJ2-3; TRBD2 matches at 9 bases. The germline V gene has CDR1 SQVTM and CDR2 ANQGSEA. Unmatched junction bases numbered 9, after V lost 7 bases and J lost 1 base. This CDR3 is built from 15 residues. This chain's CDR3 is CSARGIAGGTDTQYF. DNA of the CDR3: TGCAGCGCCCGGGGTATAGCGGGGGGCACAGATACGCAGTATTTT.

This clone ranks as medium-sized. CDR3 nucleotide sequence: TGTGCCAGCAGCTGGGGACAGGGAGCTGAAAAACTGTTTTTT. Translated: CASSWGQGAEKLFF. The V call is TRBV14, the J call TRBJ1-4, with 9 nucleotides matching TRBD1. The CDR3 totals 14 residues. V gave up 5 bases and J gave up 7 bases; unmatched junction bases: 5. CDR1 is SGHDN and CDR2 is FVKESK in the germline V gene.

This clone was counted only a few times. The rearrangement uses TRBV7-3 and TRBJ2-6; tentatively, D is TRBD2 (6 bases). Trimming removed 1 base at V and 0 bases at J, with 19 bases between. Per germline, CDR1 SGHTA and CDR2 FQGTGA. This CDR3 is 20 amino acids long. The CDR3 DNA follows: TGTGCCAGCAGCTTAAAGACGGGGGTGGGGCTTTACTCTGGGGCCAACGTCCTGACTTTC. Translation: CASSLKTGVGLYSGANVLTF.

The chain couples TRBV4-1 to TRBJ2-5, with D perhaps TRBD2 (5 bases). This CDR3 is built from 13 residues. Trimming took 1 base from V and 11 from J, leaving 14 bases between them. CDR1 is MGHRA and CDR2 is YSYEKL in the germline V gene. CDR3 amino acids: CASSQVVASEQYF. CDR3 coding DNA: TGCGCCAGCAGCCAAGTGGTAGCGAGTGAGCAGTACTTC.

This chain connects TRBV4-1 to TRBJ2-7; tentatively, D is TRBD1 (5 bases). The CDR3 has 16 residues. Trimming removed 0 bases at V and 4 bases at J, with 16 bases between. Germline V gene data show CDR1 as MGHRA and CDR2 as YSYEKL. The CDR3 loop reads CASSQDKGRWVYEQYF. The CDR3 DNA sequence: TGCGCCAGCAGCCAAGATAAGGGGCGATGGGTTTACGAGCAGTACTTC.

This chain connects TRBV30 to TRBJ1-4, with TRBD1 matching 10 bases. CDR1 is GTSNPN and CDR2 is SVGIG in the germline V gene (reference sequence). CDR3 length: 16 residues. The junction had 6 bases not matched to a gene; V was cut back by 5 bases and J by 0 bases. CDR3 DNA sequence: TGTGCCTGGGGGACAGGGGCACCTGCAACTAATGAAAAACTGTTTTTT. This codes for CAWGTGAPATNEKLFF.

The V gene is TRBV20-1, the J gene TRBJ2-3; D not resolved. In germline, CDR1 is DFQATT, CDR2 SNEGSKA (reference sequence). The CDR3 is 10 residues long. V lost 7 bases to trimming and J lost 5 bases, with 7 bases between them. CDR3 bases: TGCAGTGTTGAGAGAGATACGCAGTATTTT. It translates to CSVERDTQYF.

The genes are TRBV5-5 and TRBJ2-1; the match to TRBD2 covers 8 bases. The CDR3 covers 15 residues. The V and J ends lost 2 bases and 8 bases, in that order; junction bases with no gene match: 9. Germline loops: CDR1 SGHKS, CDR2 YYEKEE (reference sequence). As DNA, the CDR3 is TGTGCCAGCAGCTTTGGACTAGCAGGGAGTTATGAGCAGTTCTTC. Protein: CASSFGLAGSYEQFF.

The rearrangement joins TRBV15 to TRBJ2-1; 12 bases fit TRBD2. CDR3 length: 16 residues. V shed 5 bases and J 7 bases; nucleotides not matched to a gene: 9. Germline V lookup: CDR1 LNHNV, CDR2 YYDKDF (reference sequence). This CDR3 is CATSSQTSGRSNEQFF. The CDR3 coding sequence is TGTGCCACCAGCTCTCAGACTAGCGGGAGATCAAATGAGCAGTTCTTC.